This T cell receptor beta chain was captured in a study of CD8+ T cells in alopecia areata. Study summary: Tofacitinib dosing lasted 6 to 18 months, which was then followed by 6 months off drug.

RNA, once extracted, was reverse transcribed into cDNA for use as the sequencing template. Using immunoSEQ multiplex PCR, the repertoire was profiled, and TCRdb retains in-frame clones only, with some absent. The table records 200,000 or so clones, roughly 64% of them present only once. The treatment was: oral pan-JAK inhibitor, 5-10 mg twice daily. CDR3 length equals 15 residues. The J segment lost 2 bases and the V segment lost 5 bases, leaving 5 bases of the junction unmatched. From germline, CDR1 is KGHSH and CDR2 LQKENI. This clonotype originated in a human donor with alopecia areata. The V and J genes are TRBV18 and TRBJ2-7, with TRBD1 identical over 11 bases. The sample was CD4+ T cells sorted from blood, taken at week 24, from a patient treated with tofacitinib. CDR3 region: CASSGQGAGTYEQYF. As DNA, the CDR3 is TGTGCCAGCTCAGGACAGGGGGCGGGGACCTACGAGCAGTACTTC.